Following are 11 T cell receptor beta chains from one sample sequenced in a study of T cell clones after liver transplantation. The protocol was immunoSEQ multiplex PCR, while the TCRdb copy is restricted to in-frame clones and leaves out a portion. The table has just over 60,000 clones, 71% seen once. The material was CD4+ T cells from blood, obtained before liver transplant. Every receptor here comes from a human donor who received a liver transplant.

The chain joins TRBV30 to TRBJ1-6; the D gene is possibly TRBD1 (6 bases). Between the trimmed V and J ends, which lost 0 bases and 6 bases, there was a span of 9 bases. The CDR3 sequence is 14 residues long. Germline CDR1 and CDR2: GTSNPN and SVGIG (reference sequence). The CDR3 region is CAWSVGQTNSPLHF. The CDR3 DNA is TGTGCCTGGAGTGTAGGACAGACTAATTCACCCCTCCACTTT.

The rearrangement uses TRBV5-1 and TRBJ2-7, with a tentative D call TRBD1 (6 bases). This CDR3 has 15 residues. Germline CDR1 and CDR2: SGHRS and YFSETQ. The germline V and J ends were trimmed by 0 bases and 6 bases, with 16 bases remaining between them. The CDR3 DNA sequence: TGCGCCAGCAGCTTGGAGGCAGGGACATTGTTCGAGCAGTACTTC. It translates to CASSLEAGTLFEQYF.

In this sample, this clone turned up a few times. The chain links TRBV18 to TRBJ1-1; weak D call: TRBD1 (5 bases). V was pared by 6 bases and J by 5 bases, with 13 bases between. The length of the CDR3 is 13 residues. Germline V CDR1 and CDR2: KGHSH, LQKENI. CDR3 protein: CASSTDTLTEAFF. For the CDR3, the DNA is TGTGCCAGCTCTACGGACACGTTAACTGAAGCTTTCTTT.

The chain links TRBV7-2 to TRBJ1-3; D is unresolved. V lost 1 base and J lost 2, with 9 bases in between. CDR3 length: 15 residues. CDR1 and CDR2 from the germline V gene are SGHTA and FQGNSA. The DNA of the CDR3 is TGTGCCAGCAGCTTAGAGTCGAGTGCTGGAAACACCATATATTTT. It yields the protein CASSLESSAGNTIYF. Using reference TRBV7-2 and TRBJ1-3 for the parts outside the CDR3, the full variable domain is GAGVSQSPSNKVTEKGKDVELRCDPISGHTALYWYRQSLGQGLEFLIYFQGNSAPDKSGLPSDRFSAERTGGSVSTLTIQRTQQEDSAVYLCASSLESSAGNTIYFGEGSWLTVV.

This clone was seen only a few times. The chain joins TRBV28 to TRBJ2-3; D not certain. Trimming stripped 5 bases from V and 5 bases from J, with 11 bases between. The CDR3 length is 13 residues. CDR1 is MDHEN and CDR2 is SYDVKM in the germline V gene. CDR3 protein: CASSPTNVDTQYF. Here the CDR3 DNA reads TGTGCCAGCAGTCCAACTAACGTAGATACGCAGTATTTT.

The chain combines TRBV5-1 with TRBJ2-7, with TRBD2 matching 8 bases. Germline V CDR1 and CDR2: SGHRS, YFSETQ. The CDR3 is 15 residues long. With V trimmed by 4 bases and J by 5 bases, 11 bases remained unmatched. The CDR3 is CASSPGGVSVHEQYF. CDR3 coding DNA: TGCGCCAGCAGCCCGGGGGGGGTCAGTGTCCACGAGCAGTACTTC. The whole variable domain, remainder taken from reference TRBV5-1 and TRBJ2-7, is KAGVTQTPRYLIKTRGQQVTLSCSPISGHRSVSWYQQTPGQGLQFLFEYFSETQRNKGNFPGRFSGRQFSNSRSEMNVSTLELGDSALYLCASSPGGVSVHEQYFGPGTRLTVT.

This clone was recorded only once. The V gene is TRBV5-4, the J gene TRBJ2-2, with 9 bases that match TRBD2. Germline V CDR1 and CDR2: SGHNT, YYREEE (reference sequence). After removal of 0 bases from V and 1 base from J, the junction contained 4 bases not matched to a gene. The CDR3 contains 17 residues. The CDR3 DNA sequence: TGTGCCAGCAGCTTGGGAGGCGGGGGGGAGAACACCGGGGAGCTGTTTTTT. Translating gives CASSLGGGGENTGELFF.

The genes are TRBV9 and TRBJ1-1, with D unresolved. CDR1 SGDLS and CDR2 YYNGEE come from the germline V gene. Trimming cost V 4 bases and J 3 bases, with 13 bases left between them. There are 14 residues in the CDR3. The CDR3 loop reads CASSPPPGYTEAFF. The CDR3 nucleotides are TGTGCCAGCAGCCCTCCCCCGGGATACACTGAAGCTTTCTTT.

On this clone itself: No DNA is shown, since the ends of the CDR3 on it are uncertain; the CDR3 is the one TCRdb lists. The genes are TRBV12-2 and TRBJ2-3; the table's D call of TRBD2 was not tested on the DNA. TRBV12-2 corresponds to a pseudogene. The CDR3 spans 16 residues, counting both ends. This CDR3 is CASRVAGGIYTDTQYF.

This chain joins TRBV10-3 and TRBJ2-1, with D possibly being TRBD2 (5 bases). V lost 4 bases to trimming and J lost 0 bases, with 13 bases between them. The CDR3 spans 16 residues. Germline V gene lookup returns CDR1 ENHRY and CDR2 SYGVKD. CDR3 coding DNA: TGTGCCATCAGTGGACCCAGTGGGAGCTCCTACAATGAGCAGTTCTTC. Its protein is CAISGPSGSSYNEQFF.

This clone has at least ten counts. The chain combines TRBV2 with TRBJ2-2; TRBD1 agrees at 9 bases. Germline loops: CDR1 SNHLY, CDR2 FYNNEI. The CDR3 has 14 amino acids. V trimming: 7 bases; J trimming: 3 bases; junction bases outside the gene matches: 3. CDR3 in amino acids: CASNGQGYTGELFF. CDR3 DNA sequence: TGTGCCAGCAACGGACAGGGGTACACCGGGGAGCTGTTTTTT.